These 10 T cell receptor beta chains were sequenced from one sample in a study of cytomegalovirus exposure and HLA in healthy donors. PCR involved 60 Vbeta and 13 Jbeta primers. Profiled with immunoSEQ multiplex PCR; TCRdb holds only in-frame clones, not every one. Of roughly 200,000 clones listed, about 80% are singletons. The material sequenced was PBMCs. The receptors stem from a boy aged 5-17 years in good health and CMV-seronegative.

V gene TRBV7-3 combines with J gene TRBJ2-5; no firm D call. Germline V CDR1 and CDR2: SGHTA, FQGTGA. The CDR3 is 13 residues long. The V and J ends lost 0 bases and 2 bases respectively, with 4 bases between them. The CDR3 region is CASSLTLQETQYF. In DNA, the CDR3 is TGTGCCAGCAGCTTAACACTACAAGAGACCCAGTACTTC.

The chain uses TRBV4-2 and TRBJ1-1, with D possibly TRBD1 on 5 matching bases. Germline CDR1 is LGHNA and CDR2 is YNFKEQ. CDR3 length: 14 residues. V shed 1 base and J shed 7 bases, with 13 bases lying between them. CDR3 sequence: CASSQVYGAGEAFF. In nucleotides, the CDR3 is TGTGCCAGCAGCCAAGTGTATGGGGCAGGTGAAGCTTTCTTT.

The chain has TRBV30 and TRBJ2-3; D is unclear. V lost 2 bases, J lost 6 bases, and 6 bases lay in between. The CDR3 is 11 residues long. CDR1 and CDR2 from the germline V gene are GTSNPN and SVGIG (reference sequence). The CDR3 DNA is TGTGCCTGGAGTATGCAGGATACGCAGTATTTT. Protein sequence: CAWSMQDTQYF.

The V gene is TRBV4-1, the J gene TRBJ1-1, with D possibly matching TRBD1 (5 bases). Trimming took off 6 bases at V and 7 bases at J, with 12 bases between the two ends. Germline V gene data show CDR1 as MGHRA and CDR2 as YSYEKL. CDR3 length: 12 amino acids. CDR3 loop: CASRGRNFEAFF. CDR3 sequence (DNA): TGCGCCAGCAGGGGGCGGAACTTTGAAGCTTTCTTT.

Here the CDR3 reads CASSIWGQTSYGYTF. The CDR3, as DNA: TGTGCCAGTAGTATTTGGGGACAGACTTCCTATGGCTACACCTTC. The chain recombines TRBV19 with TRBJ1-2; 7 bases map to TRBD1. CDR3 size: 15 residues. V lost 3 bases to trimming and J lost 4 bases; unmatched junction nucleotides: 8. Germline-derived CDR1 and CDR2 are LNHDA and SQIVND (reference sequence). The full variable domain, rest sourced from reference TRBV19 and TRBJ1-2, is DGGITQSPKYLFRKEGQNVTLSCEQNLNHDAMYWYRQDPGQGLRLIYYSQIVNDFQKGDIAEGYSVSREKKESFPLTVTSAQKNPTAFYLCASSIWGQTSYGYTFGSGTRLTVV.

The rearrangement joins TRBV7-2 to TRBJ2-5, with D unclear. The tail of the sequence fits TRBJ2-7 better, so the J call may be wrong. The germline V gene has CDR1 SGHTA and CDR2 FQGNSA. The CDR3 sequence is 13 residues long. CDR3 region: CASSSPGVNEQYF. In DNA, the CDR3 is TGTGCCAGCAGCTCCCCCGGAGTAAACGAGCAGTACTTC.

The chain uses TRBV19 and TRBJ1-1; 9 bases match TRBD1. The germline CDR1 and CDR2 sequences are LNHDA and SQIVND (reference sequence). CDR3 length: 14 amino acids. V dropped 10 bases and J dropped 5; count of bases not matched to a gene: 11. CDR3 DNA: TGTGCCACCCTCCGACAGGGGGTCAAGACTGAAGCTTTCTTT. Encoded protein: CATLRQGVKTEAFF.

V gene TRBV9 combines with J gene TRBJ2-7; TRBD2 agrees at 7 bases. This CDR3 has 14 residues. CDR1 is SGDLS, CDR2 YYNGEE, per germline. V dropped 0 bases and J dropped 2; count of bases not matched to a gene: 2. The CDR3, as DNA: TGTGCCAGCAGCGTAGGGACTAGAACCTACGAGCAGTACTTC. Residues: CASSVGTRTYEQYF. The entire variable domain, with the rest obtained from reference TRBV9 and TRBJ2-7, is as follows: DSGVTQTPKHLITATGQRVTLRCSPRSGDLSVYWYQQSLDQGLQFLIQYYNGEERAKGNILERFSAQQFPDLHSELNLSSLELGDSALYFCASSVGTRTYEQYFGPGTRLTVT.

The chain recombines TRBV30 with TRBJ1-5; D might be TRBD1 (6 bases). This CDR3 is built from 15 residues. Germline-derived CDR1 and CDR2 are GTSNPN and SVGIG (reference sequence). V lost 1 base to trimming and J lost 7 bases, with 17 bases between them. The CDR3 sequence: CAWSAGQFSLQPQHF. The DNA for the CDR3 is TGTGCCTGGAGTGCCGGACAGTTTTCCCTCCAGCCCCAGCATTTT.

The chain couples TRBV5-6 to TRBJ1-2, with D hard to call. Germline values: CDR1 SGHDT, CDR2 YYEEEE. The length of the CDR3 is 14 residues. Trimming cost V 4 bases and J 5 bases, with 15 bases left between them. CDR3 sequence reads: CASSVSLGFYGYTF. CDR3 DNA: TGTGCCAGCAGCGTAAGCCTAGGATTTTATGGCTACACCTTC.